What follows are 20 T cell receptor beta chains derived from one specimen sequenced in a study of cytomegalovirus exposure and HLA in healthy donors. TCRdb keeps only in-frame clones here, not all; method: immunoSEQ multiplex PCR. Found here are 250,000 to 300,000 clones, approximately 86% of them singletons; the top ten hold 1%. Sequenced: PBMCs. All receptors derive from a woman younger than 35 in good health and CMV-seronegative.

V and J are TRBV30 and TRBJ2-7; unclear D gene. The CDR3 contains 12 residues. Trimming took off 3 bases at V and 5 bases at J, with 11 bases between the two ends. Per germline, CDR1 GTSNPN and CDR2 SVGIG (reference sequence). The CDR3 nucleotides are TGTGCCTGGAGCTCACGGAGCAACGAGCAGTACTTC. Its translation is CAWSSRSNEQYF.

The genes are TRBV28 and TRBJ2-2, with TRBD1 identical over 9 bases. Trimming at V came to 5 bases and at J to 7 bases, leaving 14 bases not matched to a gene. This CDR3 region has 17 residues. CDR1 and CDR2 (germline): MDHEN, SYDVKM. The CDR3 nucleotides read TGTGCCAGCAGTACCGGGACAGGGTCCACCCGAGTCGGGGAGCTGTTTTTT. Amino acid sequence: CASSTGTGSTRVGELFF.

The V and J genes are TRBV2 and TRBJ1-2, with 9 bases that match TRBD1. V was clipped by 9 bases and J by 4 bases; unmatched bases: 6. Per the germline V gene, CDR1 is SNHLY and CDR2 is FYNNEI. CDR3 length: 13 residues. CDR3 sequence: CASRTGEVYGYTF. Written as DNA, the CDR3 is TGTGCCAGTAGGACAGGGGAGGTCTATGGCTACACCTTC.

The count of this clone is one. The CDR3 DNA reads as TGTGCCAGCAGCGTTACAGGTAGCTCCTACGAGCAGTACTTC. Residues: CASSVTGSSYEQYF. The chain couples TRBV13 to TRBJ2-7, with D possibly matching TRBD1 (5 bases). From germline, CDR1 is PRHDT and CDR2 FYEKMQ (reference sequence). The CDR3 is 14 residues long. Trimming shortened V by 5 bases and J by 0 bases, and 11 bases separated the two germline ends.

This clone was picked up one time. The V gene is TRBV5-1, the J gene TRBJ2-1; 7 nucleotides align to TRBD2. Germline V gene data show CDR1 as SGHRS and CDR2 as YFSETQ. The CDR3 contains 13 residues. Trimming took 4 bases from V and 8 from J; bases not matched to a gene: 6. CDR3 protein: CASSRGLEYEQFF. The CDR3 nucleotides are TGCGCCAGCAGCCGCGGACTAGAGTATGAGCAGTTCTTC.

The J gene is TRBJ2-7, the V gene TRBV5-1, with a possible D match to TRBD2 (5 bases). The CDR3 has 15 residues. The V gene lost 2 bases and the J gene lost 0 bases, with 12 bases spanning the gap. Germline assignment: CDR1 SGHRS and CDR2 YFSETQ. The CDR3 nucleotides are TGCGCCAGCAGCTTTAGAGGACTCAGCTCCTACGAGCAGTACTTC. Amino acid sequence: CASSFRGLSSYEQYF. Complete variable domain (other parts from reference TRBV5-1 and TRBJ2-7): KAGVTQTPRYLIKTRGQQVTLSCSPISGHRSVSWYQQTPGQGLQFLFEYFSETQRNKGNFPGRFSGRQFSNSRSEMNVSTLELGDSALYLCASSFRGLSSYEQYFGPGTRLTVT.

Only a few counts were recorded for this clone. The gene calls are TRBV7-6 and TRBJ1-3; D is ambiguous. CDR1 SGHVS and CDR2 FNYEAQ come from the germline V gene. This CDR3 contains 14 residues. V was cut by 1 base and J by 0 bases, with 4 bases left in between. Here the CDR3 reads CASSLGHSGNTIYF. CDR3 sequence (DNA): TGTGCCAGCAGCTTAGGTCACTCTGGAAACACCATATATTTT.

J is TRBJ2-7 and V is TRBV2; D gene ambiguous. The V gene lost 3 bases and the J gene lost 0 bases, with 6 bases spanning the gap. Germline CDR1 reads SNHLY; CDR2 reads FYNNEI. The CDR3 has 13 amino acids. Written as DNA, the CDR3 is TGTGCCAGCAGTGACCCTTTCTCCTACGAGCAGTACTTC. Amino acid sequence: CASSDPFSYEQYF.

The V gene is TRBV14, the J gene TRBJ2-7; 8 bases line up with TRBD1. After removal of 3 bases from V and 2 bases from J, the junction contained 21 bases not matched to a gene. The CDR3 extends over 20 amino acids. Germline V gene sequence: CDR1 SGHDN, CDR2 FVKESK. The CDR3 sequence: CASSHGPRTGKVRSPYEQYF. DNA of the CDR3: TGTGCCAGCAGCCATGGTCCGCGGACAGGGAAAGTACGAAGCCCCTACGAGCAGTACTTC.

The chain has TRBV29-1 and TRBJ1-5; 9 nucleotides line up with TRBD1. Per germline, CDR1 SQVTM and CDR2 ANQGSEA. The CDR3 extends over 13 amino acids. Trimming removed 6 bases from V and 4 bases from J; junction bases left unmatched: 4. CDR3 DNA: TGCAGCGTGCGACAGGGGGGTAATCAGCCCCAGCATTTT. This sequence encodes CSVRQGGNQPQHF.

DNA of the CDR3: TGCGCCAGCAGCTCGCTAGCGGGGGGTGACAATGAGCAGTTCTTC. Protein: CASSSLAGGDNEQFF. This chain links TRBV5-1 with TRBJ2-1; 11 bases map to TRBD2. The V segment lost 3 bases and the J segment 5 bases; nucleotides outside the gene matches: 4. This CDR3 is 15 amino acids long. Germline CDR1 reads SGHRS; CDR2 reads YFSETQ.

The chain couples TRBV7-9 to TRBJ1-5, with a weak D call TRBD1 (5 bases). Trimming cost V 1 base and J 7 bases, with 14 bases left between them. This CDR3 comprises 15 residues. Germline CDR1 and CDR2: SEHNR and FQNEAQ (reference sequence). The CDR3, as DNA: TGTGCCAGCAGCTTAGAAGCCAGCGGGGCCCAGCCCCAGCATTTT. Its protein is CASSLEASGAQPQHF.

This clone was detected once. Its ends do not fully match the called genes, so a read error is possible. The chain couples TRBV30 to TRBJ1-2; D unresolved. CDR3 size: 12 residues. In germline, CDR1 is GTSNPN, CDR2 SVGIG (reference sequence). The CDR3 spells CALLRGNYGHTF. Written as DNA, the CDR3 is TGTGCACTCCTGCGAGGGAACTATGGCCACACCTTC.

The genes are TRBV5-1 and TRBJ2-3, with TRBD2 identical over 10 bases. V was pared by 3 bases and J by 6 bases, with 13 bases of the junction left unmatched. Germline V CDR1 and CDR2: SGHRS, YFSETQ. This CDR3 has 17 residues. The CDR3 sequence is CASSSPAVAGGGDTQYF. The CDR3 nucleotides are TGCGCCAGCAGCTCCCCCGCGGTAGCGGGGGGCGGGGATACGCAGTATTTT. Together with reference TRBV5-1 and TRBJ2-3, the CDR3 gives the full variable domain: KAGVTQTPRYLIKTRGQQVTLSCSPISGHRSVSWYQQTPGQGLQFLFEYFSETQRNKGNFPGRFSGRQFSNSRSEMNVSTLELGDSALYLCASSSPAVAGGGDTQYFGPGTRLTVL.

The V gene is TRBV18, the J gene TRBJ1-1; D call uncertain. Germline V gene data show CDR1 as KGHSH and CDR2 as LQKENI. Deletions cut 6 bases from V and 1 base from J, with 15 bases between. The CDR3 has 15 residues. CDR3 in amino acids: CASSLTRRQNTEAFF. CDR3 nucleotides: TGTGCCAGCTCCCTCACCCGCCGACAGAACACTGAAGCTTTCTTT.

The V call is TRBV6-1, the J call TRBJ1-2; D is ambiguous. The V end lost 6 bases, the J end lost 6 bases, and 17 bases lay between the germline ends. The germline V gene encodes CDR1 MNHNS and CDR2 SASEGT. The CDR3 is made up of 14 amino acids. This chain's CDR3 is CASSQISDWDGYTF. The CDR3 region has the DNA TGTGCCAGCAGCCAAATTAGCGATTGGGATGGCTACACCTTC.

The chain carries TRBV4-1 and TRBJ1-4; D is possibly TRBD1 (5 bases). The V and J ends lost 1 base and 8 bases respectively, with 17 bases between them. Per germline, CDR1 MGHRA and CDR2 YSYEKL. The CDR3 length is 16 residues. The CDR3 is CASSQGGDPRGEKLFF. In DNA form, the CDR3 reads TGCGCCAGCAGCCAAGGGGGCGACCCAAGGGGCGAAAAACTGTTTTTT.

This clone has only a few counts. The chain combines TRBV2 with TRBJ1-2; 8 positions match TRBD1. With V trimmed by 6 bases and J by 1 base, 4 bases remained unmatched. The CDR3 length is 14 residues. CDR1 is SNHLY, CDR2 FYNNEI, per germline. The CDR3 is CASRGTGNNYGYTF. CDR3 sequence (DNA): TGTGCCAGCAGAGGGACAGGAAATAACTATGGCTACACCTTC.

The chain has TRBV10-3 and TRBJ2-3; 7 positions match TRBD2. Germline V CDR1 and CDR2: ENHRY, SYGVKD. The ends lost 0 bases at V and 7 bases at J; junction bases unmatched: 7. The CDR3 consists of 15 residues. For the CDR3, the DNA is TGTGCCATCAGTGAGTCAGGGGCTAGCGGTTATACGCAGTATTTT. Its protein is CAISESGASGYTQYF.

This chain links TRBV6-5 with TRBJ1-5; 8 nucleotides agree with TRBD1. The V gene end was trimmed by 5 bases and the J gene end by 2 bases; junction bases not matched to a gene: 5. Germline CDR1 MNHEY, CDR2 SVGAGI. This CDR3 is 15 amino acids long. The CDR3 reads CASSRGTGRNQPQHF. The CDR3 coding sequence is TGTGCCAGCAGTAGAGGGACAGGCCGCAATCAGCCCCAGCATTTT.